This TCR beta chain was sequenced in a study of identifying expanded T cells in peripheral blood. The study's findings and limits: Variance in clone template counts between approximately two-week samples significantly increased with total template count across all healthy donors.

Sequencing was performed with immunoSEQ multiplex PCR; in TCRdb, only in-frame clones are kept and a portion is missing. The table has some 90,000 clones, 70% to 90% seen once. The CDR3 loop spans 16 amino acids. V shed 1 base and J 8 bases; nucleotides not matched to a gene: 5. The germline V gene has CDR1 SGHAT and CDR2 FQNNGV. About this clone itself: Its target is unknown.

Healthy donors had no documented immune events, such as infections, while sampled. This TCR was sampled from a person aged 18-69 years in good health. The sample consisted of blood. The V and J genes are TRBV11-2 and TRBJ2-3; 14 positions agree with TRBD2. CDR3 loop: CASSLGTSGGRSTQYF. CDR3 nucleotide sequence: TGTGCCAGCAGCTTAGGGACTAGCGGGGGGAGGAGTACGCAGTATTTT.